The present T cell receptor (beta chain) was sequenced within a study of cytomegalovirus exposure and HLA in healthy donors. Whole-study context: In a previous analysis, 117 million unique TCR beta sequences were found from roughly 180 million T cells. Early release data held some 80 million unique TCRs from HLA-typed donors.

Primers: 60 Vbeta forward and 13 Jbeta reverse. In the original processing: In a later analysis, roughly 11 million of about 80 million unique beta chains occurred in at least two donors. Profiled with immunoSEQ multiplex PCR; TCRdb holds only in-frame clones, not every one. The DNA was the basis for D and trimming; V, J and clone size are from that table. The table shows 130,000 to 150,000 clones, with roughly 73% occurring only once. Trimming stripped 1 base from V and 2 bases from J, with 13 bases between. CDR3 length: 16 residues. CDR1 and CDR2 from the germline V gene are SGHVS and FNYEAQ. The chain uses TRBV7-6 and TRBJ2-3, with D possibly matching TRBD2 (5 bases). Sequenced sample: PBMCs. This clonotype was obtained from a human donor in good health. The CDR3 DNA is TGTGCCAGCAGCTTAGTACGTGAGGGAGACACAGATACGCAGTATTTT. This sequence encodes CASSLVREGDTDTQYF.